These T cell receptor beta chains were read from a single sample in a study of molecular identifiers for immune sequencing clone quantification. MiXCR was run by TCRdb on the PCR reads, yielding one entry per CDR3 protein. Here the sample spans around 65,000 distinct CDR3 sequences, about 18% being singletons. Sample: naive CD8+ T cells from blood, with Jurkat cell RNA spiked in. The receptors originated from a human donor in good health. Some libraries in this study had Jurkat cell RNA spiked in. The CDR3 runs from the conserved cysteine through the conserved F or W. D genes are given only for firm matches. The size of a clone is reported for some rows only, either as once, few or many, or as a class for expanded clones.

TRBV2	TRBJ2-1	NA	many	TGTGCCAGCCTTGTGGGGGAGCAGTTCTTC	CASLVGEQFF
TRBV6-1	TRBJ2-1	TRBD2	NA	TGTGCCAGCAGTGCTCAACAGGGGACTAGCGGTAGTTACAATGAGCAGTTCTTC	CASSAQQGTSGSYNEQFF
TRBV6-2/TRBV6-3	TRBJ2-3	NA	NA	TGTGCCAGCAGTTACGTCGTAGCTGGGTCAGATACGCAGTATTTT	CASSYVVAGSDTQYF
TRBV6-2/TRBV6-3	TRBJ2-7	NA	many	TGTGCCAGCAGTTACTGGACTGACCCGAGCCGCCCCTACGAGCAGTACTTC	CASSYWTDPSRPYEQYF
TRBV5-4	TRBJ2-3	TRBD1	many	TGTGCCTACGAGGTGTATGCAGGGGGCCCAGATACGCAGTATTTT	CAYEVYAGGPDTQYF
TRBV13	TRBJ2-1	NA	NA	TGTGCCAGCAGCGATGGTGCTTTAGTAGAGCAGTCCTTC	CASSDGALVEQSF
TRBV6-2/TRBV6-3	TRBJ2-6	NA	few	TGTGCCAGCAGTTACACGACTGGGGCCAACGTCCTGACTTTC	CASSYTTGANVLTF
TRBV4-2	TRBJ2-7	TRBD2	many	TGTGCCAGCAGCCCAACCGGGACTAGCGGGTACGAGCAGTACTTC	CASSPTGTSGYEQYF
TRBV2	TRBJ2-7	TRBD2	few	TGTGCCAGCAGGATCCCGGGACTAGTAATTTCCGAGCAGTACTTC	CASRIPGLVISEQYF
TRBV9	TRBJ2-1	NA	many	TGTGCCAGCAGCTTGGACTCCGGCAATGAGCAGTTCTTC	CASSLDSGNEQFF
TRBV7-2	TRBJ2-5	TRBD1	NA	TGTGCCAGCAGCCCGGGGACAGGACCGGTCCTTTCTAAAGGGACCCAGTACTTC	CASSPGTGPVLSKGTQYF
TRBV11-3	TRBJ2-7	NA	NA	TGTGCCAGCACCCCGGCCGCTTCCGACGAGCAGTACTTC	CASTPAASDEQYF
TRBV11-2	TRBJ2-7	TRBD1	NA	TGTGCCAGCAGCAGGACAGGGCCGTCCTGCGAGCAGTACTTC	CASSRTGPSCEQYF
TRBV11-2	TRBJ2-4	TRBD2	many	TGTGCCAGCAGCTTGGTCAGCCGGGAGGTGACCAAAAACATTCAGTACTTC	CASSLVSREVTKNIQYF
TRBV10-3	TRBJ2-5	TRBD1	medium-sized	TGTGCCATCAGCGGACCCGGGACAGGGGTCCAAGAGACCCAGTACTTC	CAISGPGTGVQETQYF
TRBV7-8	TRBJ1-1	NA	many	TGTGCCAGCAGCCCGAACCCGGGGGCAGGGACGGAAGCTTTCTTT	CASSPNPGAGTEAFF
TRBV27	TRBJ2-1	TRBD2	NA	TGTGCCAGCAGTTTGACCATTGGGACTAGCGGGAATGAGCAGTTCTTC	CASSLTIGTSGNEQFF
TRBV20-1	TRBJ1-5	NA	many	TGCAGTGCTAGAGATAGGACCGGAGATCAGCCCCAGCATTTT	CSARDRTGDQPQHF
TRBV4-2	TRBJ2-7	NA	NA	TGTGCCAGCAGCCAAGATCCTAGATCCCACGAGCAGTACTTC	CASSQDPRSHEQYF
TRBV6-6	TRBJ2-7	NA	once	TGTGCCAGCAGTTCCTTGCATGAGGGCTCCGCCTACGAGCAGTACTTC	CASSSLHEGSAYEQYF
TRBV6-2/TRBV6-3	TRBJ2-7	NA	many	TGTGCCAGCAGACCGGGACGGACGGCGGCCCTTAATTACGAGCAGTACTTC	CASRPGRTAALNYEQYF
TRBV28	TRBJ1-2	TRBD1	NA	TGTGCCACCTCGGCTAGGGGGACAGACTATGGCTACACCTTC	CATSARGTDYGYTF
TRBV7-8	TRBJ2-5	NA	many	TGTGCCAGCAGCTGGACGGAGACCCAGTACTTC	CASSWTETQYF
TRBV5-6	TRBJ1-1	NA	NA	TGTGCCAGCAGCTACCGCCTTGACGGGTTCACTGAAGCTTTCTTT	CASSYRLDGFTEAFF
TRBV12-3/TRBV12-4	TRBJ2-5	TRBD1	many	TGTGCCAGCAGTACCCGGGACAGCCTCCCTCAAGAGACCCAGTACTTC	CASSTRDSLPQETQYF
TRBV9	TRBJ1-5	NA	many	TGTGCCAGCAGCGTAGGAGTTGGGGGATCAAGTGGCAATCAGCCCCAGCATTTT	CASSVGVGGSSGNQPQHF
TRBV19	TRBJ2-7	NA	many	TGTGCCAGTAGTATAGGACATCGGAACTACGAGCAGTACTTC	CASSIGHRNYEQYF
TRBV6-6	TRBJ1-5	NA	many	TGTGCCAGCAGTTACGGGATCAGTAGCAATCAGCCCCAGCATTTT	CASSYGISSNQPQHF
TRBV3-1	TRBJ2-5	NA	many	TGTGCCAGCAGCCGACCGTCACAGGAGACCCAGTACTTC	CASSRPSQETQYF
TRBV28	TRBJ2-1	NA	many	TGTGCCAGCAGTTCTCCCGGACAGTACAATGAGCAGTTCTTC	CASSSPGQYNEQFF
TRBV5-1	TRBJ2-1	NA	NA	TGCGCCAGCAGCTTGGCCGAGGATGAGCAGTTCTTC	CASSLAEDEQFF
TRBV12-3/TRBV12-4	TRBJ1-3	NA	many	TGTGCCAGTTCTCACCCTCGGGAGCCTGGAAACACCATATATTTT	CASSHPREPGNTIYF
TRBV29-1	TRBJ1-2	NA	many	TGCAGCGCCAATCGGGCCCCCGGCGGCTACTCCTTC	CSANRAPGGYSF
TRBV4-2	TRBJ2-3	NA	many	TGTGCCAGCAGCCAAGAGGAACTTCCGTTGAATACGCAGTATTTT	CASSQEELPLNTQYF
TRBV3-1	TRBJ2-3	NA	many	TGTGCCAGCAGCCCCGGGACTTTGAATACGCAGTATTTT	CASSPGTLNTQYF
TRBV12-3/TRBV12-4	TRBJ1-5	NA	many	TGTGCCAGCAGTTTGGCGGGTTGGAGCAATCAGCCCCAGCATTTT	CASSLAGWSNQPQHF